The 20 T cell receptor beta chains below were found in one sample sequenced in a study of cytomegalovirus exposure and HLA in healthy donors. The PCR was carried out with 60 Vbeta primers and 13 Jbeta primers. Only in-frame clones appear in the TCRdb table, and some are missing; sequencing was by immunoSEQ multiplex PCR. This sample has some 190,000 clones, with around three quarters found just once. The specimen was PBMCs. These receptors came from a woman aged 25-40 years in good health and CMV-seronegative.

The rearrangement uses TRBV18 and TRBJ2-7; 7 nucleotides agree with TRBD2. CDR3 length equals 14 residues. The V gene end was trimmed by 2 bases and the J gene end by 5 bases; junction bases not matched to a gene: 6. Germline V CDR1 and CDR2: KGHSH, LQKENI. The CDR3 reads CASSPDRGVHEQYF. CDR3 nucleotide sequence: TGTGCCAGCTCACCAGATCGGGGGGTCCACGAGCAGTACTTC.

The J gene is TRBJ1-2, the V gene TRBV6-1, with TRBD1 identical over 7 bases. Germline trimming cut 2 bases from V and 8 bases from J; bases unmatched to any gene: 8. Germline CDR1 is MNHNS and CDR2 is SASEGT. This CDR3 is built from 14 residues. CDR3 sequence reads: CASSESGQPAGYTF. The CDR3 bases are TGTGCCAGCAGTGAATCGGGACAGCCGGCGGGCTACACCTTC.

The V gene is TRBV18, the J gene TRBJ2-7, with D possibly matching TRBD2 (5 bases). The CDR3 runs to 15 residues. The germline gives CDR1 KGHSH, CDR2 LQKENI. The germline V and J ends were trimmed by 4 bases and 0 bases, with 13 bases remaining between them. CDR3 region: CASSRETVGSYEQYF. CDR3 DNA sequence: TGTGCCAGCTCACGGGAGACGGTTGGCTCCTACGAGCAGTACTTC.

This clone occurred many times. V gene TRBV11-2 combines with J gene TRBJ2-7; the match to TRBD2 covers 11 bases. The length of the CDR3 is 16 residues. V lost 5 bases, J lost 4 bases, and 10 bases stayed unmatched. CDR1 SGHAT and CDR2 FQNNGV come from the germline V gene. The CDR3 reads CASSPLAGADLYEQYF. The CDR3 DNA is TGTGCCAGCAGCCCACTAGCGGGGGCAGACCTTTACGAGCAGTACTTC.

The chain recombines TRBV4-3 with TRBJ1-1, with D unresolved. The V gene's germline CDR1 is LGHNA and CDR2 YSLEER. The V end was cut by 0 bases, the J end by 1 base, with 9 bases between. The CDR3 is made up of 15 amino acids. The CDR3 spells CASSQDVASNTEAFF. DNA of the CDR3: TGCGCCAGCAGCCAAGATGTGGCATCGAACACTGAAGCTTTCTTT.

The chain has TRBV5-1 and TRBJ2-5; D might be TRBD1 (5 bases). The CDR3 sequence is 14 residues long. V lost 7 bases and J lost 7, with 20 bases in between. Germline lookup yields CDR1 SGHRS and CDR2 YFSETQ. CDR3 loop: CASAPPDSSATQYF. The CDR3 DNA follows: TGCGCCAGCGCCCCACCAGACAGCAGTGCGACCCAGTACTTC. Looking up the rest from reference TRBV5-1 and TRBJ2-5 gives the full variable domain: KAGVTQTPRYLIKTRGQQVTLSCSPISGHRSVSWYQQTPGQGLQFLFEYFSETQRNKGNFPGRFSGRQFSNSRSEMNVSTLELGDSALYLCASAPPDSSATQYFGPGTRLLVL.

The rearrangement joins TRBV7-3 to TRBJ2-1; D perhaps matches TRBD2 (5 bases). The CDR3 spans 17 residues. Trimming took off 5 bases at V and 1 base at J, with 18 bases between the two ends. Germline CDR1 and CDR2: SGHTA and FQGTGA. CDR3 protein: CASSAYKLVWSYNEQFF. CDR3 nucleotide sequence: TGTGCCAGCAGCGCATACAAACTAGTCTGGTCCTACAATGAGCAGTTCTTC. Filled out from reference TRBV7-3 and TRBJ2-1, the complete variable domain reads GAGVSQTPSNKVTEKGKYVELRCDPISGHTALYWYRQSLGQGPEFLIYFQGTGAADDSGLPNDRFFAVRPEGSVSTLKIQRTERGDSAVYLCASSAYKLVWSYNEQFFGPGTRLTVL.

This clone was seen more than once but under ten times. The chain couples TRBV9 to TRBJ2-5, with D unclear. Looked up from germline, CDR1 is SGDLS and CDR2 is YYNGEE. V was trimmed by 1 base and J by 4 bases, leaving 8 bases between them. The CDR3 totals 13 residues. CDR3 in amino acids: CASSVLGAETQYF. DNA of the CDR3: TGTGCCAGCAGCGTACTAGGCGCAGAGACCCAGTACTTC.

The CDR3 sequence is CAWGGGPYEQYF. The CDR3 DNA follows: TGTGCCTGGGGGGGCGGACCCTACGAGCAGTACTTC. The chain employs TRBV30 and TRBJ2-7; TRBD1 is a possible D gene (6 bases). CDR1 GTSNPN and CDR2 SVGIG come from the germline V gene (reference sequence). The CDR3 loop spans 12 amino acids. The ends were cut back, 5 bases at V and 2 bases at J, with 10 bases in the middle.

This rearrangement joins TRBV9 to TRBJ2-4; D might be TRBD2 (6 bases). V lost 0 bases and J 0 bases, leaving 10 bases between the germline ends. The CDR3 has 16 amino acids. CDR1 is SGDLS and CDR2 is YYNGEE in the germline V gene. CDR3 protein: CASSVDGGIAKNIQYF. The DNA for the CDR3 is TGTGCCAGCAGCGTAGATGGGGGGATAGCCAAAAACATTCAGTACTTC.

The chain couples TRBV4-3 to TRBJ2-3; D remains unclear. This CDR3 is built from 14 residues. The germline V gene encodes CDR1 LGHNA and CDR2 YSLEER. Trimming shortened V by 1 base and J by 0 bases, and 5 bases separated the two germline ends. For the CDR3, the DNA is TGCGCCAGCAGCCAAGCGCAGAGCACAGATACGCAGTATTTT. Encoded protein: CASSQAQSTDTQYF.

This clone was counted a single time. The V call is TRBV19, the J call TRBJ1-5; 10 bases match TRBD1. CDR1 and CDR2 from the germline V gene are LNHDA and SQIVND (reference sequence). With 4 bases clipped from V and 7 bases from J, the junction kept 7 bases outside the gene matches. The CDR3 is 15 amino acids. DNA for the CDR3: TGTGCCAGTAGTAAAGGGACAGGGGCAATCCAGCCCCAGCATTTT. Encoded protein: CASSKGTGAIQPQHF.

This clone has only one observation. This rearrangement joins TRBV27 to TRBJ2-7, with D maybe TRBD1 (6 bases). This CDR3 is built from 13 residues. Germline CDR1 reads MNHEY; CDR2 reads SMNVEV (reference sequence). The V end lost 5 bases, the J end lost 2 bases, and 10 bases lay between the germline ends. The CDR3 DNA follows: TGTGCCAGCAGTGTAGGGGGTCCCTACGAGCAGTACTTC. Protein: CASSVGGPYEQYF.

The rearrangement links TRBV5-1 to TRBJ1-1, with D perhaps matching TRBD1 (5 bases). V lost 5 bases to trimming and J lost 3 bases, with 17 bases between them. Germline loops: CDR1 SGHRS, CDR2 YFSETQ. This CDR3 has 15 residues. CDR3 nucleotide sequence: TGCGCCAGCAGTTCTATCGCGACAGACGACACTGAAGCTTTCTTT. This sequence encodes CASSSIATDDTEAFF.

This clone was counted a few times. This chain links TRBV19 with TRBJ2-7, with TRBD1 identical over 7 bases. This CDR3 spans 14 amino acids. V lost 1 base, J lost 2 bases, and 2 bases stayed unmatched. The germline V gene encodes CDR1 LNHDA and CDR2 SQIVND (reference sequence). The DNA for the CDR3 is TGTGCCAGTAGTATAGTGGACAGGACCTACGAGCAGTACTTC. Its translation: CASSIVDRTYEQYF. The full variable domain, completed using reference TRBV19 and TRBJ2-7, is DGGITQSPKYLFRKEGQNVTLSCEQNLNHDAMYWYRQDPGQGLRLIYYSQIVNDFQKGDIAEGYSVSREKKESFPLTVTSAQKNPTAFYLCASSIVDRTYEQYFGPGTRLTVT.

V gene TRBV9 combines with J gene TRBJ2-7; D is perhaps TRBD1 (6 bases). Germline V CDR1 and CDR2: SGDLS, YYNGEE. This CDR3 has 14 amino acids. V lost 1 base to trimming and J lost 3 bases, with 11 bases between them. In DNA form, the CDR3 reads TGTGCCAGCAGCGTATACAGGGCGGGCTACGAGCAGTACTTC. Translating it yields CASSVYRAGYEQYF.

The J gene is TRBJ2-3, the V gene TRBV30; D possibly corresponds to TRBD2 (6 bases). Germline V gene data show CDR1 as GTSNPN and CDR2 as SVGIG (reference sequence). This CDR3 is built from 15 residues. Trimming left V 0 bases short and J 0 bases short, with 10 bases between. The CDR3 loop is CAWSVRGVSTDTQYF. For the CDR3, the DNA is TGTGCCTGGAGTGTACGCGGGGTTAGCACAGATACGCAGTATTTT.

This clone has a single count. This sequence joins TRBV11-2 and TRBJ2-2; possibly TRBD1 for D (5 bases). The V end lost 5 bases, the J end lost 4 bases, and 11 bases lay between the germline ends. The germline V gene encodes CDR1 SGHAT and CDR2 FQNNGV. The CDR3 is made up of 14 amino acids. CDR3 loop: CASSQVRATGELFF. CDR3 in DNA: TGTGCCAGCAGCCAAGTCAGGGCCACCGGGGAGCTGTTTTTT.

The genes are TRBV7-6 and TRBJ2-7; 9 bases match TRBD2. Germline V gene sequence: CDR1 SGHVS, CDR2 FNYEAQ. There are 15 residues in the CDR3. V shed 3 bases and J 3 bases; nucleotides not matched to a gene: 6. CDR3 bases: TGTGCCAGCAGCTTGGGCGGGGGGGCGGTCTACGAGCAGTACTTC. Its translation is CASSLGGGAVYEQYF.

This clone was counted only a few times. CDR3 in amino acids: CASSYSVMTSTEAFF. The CDR3 DNA follows: TGTGCCAGCAGTTACTCCGTGATGACATCCACTGAAGCTTTCTTT. This rearrangement joins TRBV6-5 to TRBJ1-1; D unresolved. CDR1 and CDR2 (germline): MNHEY, SVGAGI. Trimming stripped 0 bases from V and 4 bases from J, with 12 bases between. The CDR3 loop spans 15 amino acids.